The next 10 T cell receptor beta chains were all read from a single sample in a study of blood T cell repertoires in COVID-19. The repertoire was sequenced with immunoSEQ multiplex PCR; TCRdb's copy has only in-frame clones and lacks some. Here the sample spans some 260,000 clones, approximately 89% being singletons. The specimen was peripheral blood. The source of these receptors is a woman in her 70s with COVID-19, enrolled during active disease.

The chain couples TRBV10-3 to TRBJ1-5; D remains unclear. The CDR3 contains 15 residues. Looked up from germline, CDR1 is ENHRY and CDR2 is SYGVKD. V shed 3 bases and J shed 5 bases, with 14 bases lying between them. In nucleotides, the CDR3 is TGTGCCATCAGTGAAGCCGGGGTCGGGGATCAGCCCCAGCATTTT. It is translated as CAISEAGVGDQPQHF.

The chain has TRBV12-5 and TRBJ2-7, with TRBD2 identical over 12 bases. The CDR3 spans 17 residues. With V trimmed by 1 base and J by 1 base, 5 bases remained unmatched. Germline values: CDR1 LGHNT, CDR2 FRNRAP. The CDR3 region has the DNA TGTGCTAGTGGTTTGGGACTAGCGGGAGCTCGGTCCTACGAGCAGTACTTC. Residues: CASGLGLAGARSYEQYF.

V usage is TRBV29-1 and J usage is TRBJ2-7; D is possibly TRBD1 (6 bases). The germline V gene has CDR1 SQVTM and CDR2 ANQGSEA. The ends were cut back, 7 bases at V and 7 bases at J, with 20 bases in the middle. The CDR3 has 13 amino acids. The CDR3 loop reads CSAVRTAAGEQYF. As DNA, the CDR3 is TGCAGCGCGGTAAGGACAGCCGCGGGTGAGCAGTACTTC.

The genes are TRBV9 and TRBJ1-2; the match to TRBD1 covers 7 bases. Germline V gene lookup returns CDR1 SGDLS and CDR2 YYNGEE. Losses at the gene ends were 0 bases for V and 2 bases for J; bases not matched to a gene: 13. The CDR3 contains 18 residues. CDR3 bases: TGTGCCAGCAGCGTAGATATAATTGTCGTGGGACAGAACTATGGCTACACCTTC. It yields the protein CASSVDIIVVGQNYGYTF.

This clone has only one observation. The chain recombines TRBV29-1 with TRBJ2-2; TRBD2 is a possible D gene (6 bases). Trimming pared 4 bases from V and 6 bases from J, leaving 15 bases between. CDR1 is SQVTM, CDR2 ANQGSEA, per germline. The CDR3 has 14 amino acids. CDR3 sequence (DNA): TGCAGCGTTGTCAGCGGGTTAATTCCCGGGGAGCTGTTTTTT. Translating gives CSVVSGLIPGELFF.

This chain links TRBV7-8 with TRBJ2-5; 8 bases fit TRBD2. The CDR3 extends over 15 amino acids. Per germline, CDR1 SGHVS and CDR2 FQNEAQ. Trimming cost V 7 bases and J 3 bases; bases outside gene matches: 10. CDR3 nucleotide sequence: TGTGCCAGCAAAGTTCGGGAGGGCCGAAAAGAGACCCAGTACTTC. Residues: CASKVREGRKETQYF.

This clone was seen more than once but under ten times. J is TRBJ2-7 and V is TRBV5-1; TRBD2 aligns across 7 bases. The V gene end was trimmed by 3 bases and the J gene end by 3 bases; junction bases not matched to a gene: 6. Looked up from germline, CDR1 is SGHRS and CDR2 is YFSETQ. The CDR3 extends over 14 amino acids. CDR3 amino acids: CASSWEPSGYEQYF. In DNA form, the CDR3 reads TGCGCCAGCAGCTGGGAGCCTAGCGGCTACGAGCAGTACTTC.

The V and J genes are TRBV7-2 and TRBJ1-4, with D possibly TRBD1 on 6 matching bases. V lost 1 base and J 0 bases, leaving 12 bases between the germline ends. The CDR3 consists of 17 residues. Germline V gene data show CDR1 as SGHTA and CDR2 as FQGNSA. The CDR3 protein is CASSLGGPGATNEKLFF. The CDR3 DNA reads TGTGCCAGCAGCTTAGGTGGACCAGGGGCAACTAATGAAAAACTGTTTTTT.

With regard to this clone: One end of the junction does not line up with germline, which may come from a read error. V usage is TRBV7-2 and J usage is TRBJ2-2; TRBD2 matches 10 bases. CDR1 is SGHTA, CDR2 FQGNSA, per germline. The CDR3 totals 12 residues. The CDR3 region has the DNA TGTGCCAGCAGCTTTGATAGCGGGAGGCCCCACTTT. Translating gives CASSFDSGRPHF.

CDR3 nucleotide sequence: TGTGCCATCAAAAACCTAGCGGGAGAGGATGAGCAGTTCTTC. Residues: CAIKNLAGEDEQFF. This sequence joins TRBV10-3 and TRBJ2-1; 10 bases match TRBD2. Germline V gene lookup returns CDR1 ENHRY and CDR2 SYGVKD. This CDR3 contains 14 residues. With 7 bases clipped from V and 8 bases from J, the junction kept 8 bases outside the gene matches.